These T cell receptor beta chains were read from a single sample in a study of blood T cell repertoires in COVID-19. Method: immunoSEQ multiplex PCR; TCRdb's copy keeps in-frame clones and lacks some. The data hold nearly 250,000 clones, with more than 80% observed a single time. Sequencing was performed on PBMCs or T cells enriched from blood (not recorded which). The receptors stem from a man over 45 who had been exposed to COVID-19. CDR3s include the opening cysteine and the closing phenylalanine or tryptophan. The D gene is left open where the match is weak. Some rows mark clone size as missing; the rest say once, few, many or name a class of expanded clone.

size	V	D	J	CDR3	DNA
.	TRBV18	.	TRBJ1-6	CASSPGNGSYNSPLHF	TGTGCCAGCTCACCAGGAAACGGGTCCTATAATTCACCCCTCCACTTT
.	TRBV3-1/TRBV3-2	TRBD1	TRBJ1-5	CASSQDPGQGDNQPQHF	TGTGCCAGCAGCCAAGACCCGGGACAGGGGGACAATCAGCCCCAGCATTTT
.	TRBV29-1	.	TRBJ2-3	CSVHRGTDTQYF	TGCAGCGTCCACAGGGGCACAGATACGCAGTATTTT
.	TRBV5-1	TRBD1	TRBJ2-4	CASSPDRSRNIQYF	TGCGCCAGCAGCCCGGACAGGAGTAGAAACATTCAGTACTTC
.	TRBV18	.	TRBJ2-5	CASSPQQGGETQYF	TGTGCCAGCTCACCACAACAGGGAGGGGAGACCCAGTACTTC
.	TRBV7-9	.	TRBJ1-5	CASSLEGKGDSNQPQHF	TGTGCCAGCAGCTTAGAAGGGAAAGGGGATAGCAATCAGCCCCAGCATTTT
.	TRBV10-2	TRBD1	TRBJ1-1	CASSETGADTEAFF	TGCGCCAGCAGTGAGACAGGGGCCGACACTGAAGCTTTCTTT
.	TRBV4-2	TRBD1	TRBJ1-1	CASSQDSDRGTEAFF	TGTGCCAGCAGCCAAGATAGCGACAGGGGCACTGAAGCTTTCTTT
.	TRBV28	TRBD2	TRBJ2-1	CASSSLAGGIYNEQFF	TGTGCCAGCAGTTCCCTAGCGGGGGGCATCTACAATGAGCAGTTCTTC
few	TRBV5-4	TRBD1	TRBJ1-2	CASSLRGTYGYTF	TGTGCCAGCAGCCTCAGGGGGACCTATGGCTACACCTTC
.	TRBV5-1	TRBD1	TRBJ1-2	CASSGGDRVTDGYTF	TGCGCCAGCAGCGGAGGGGACAGGGTAACCGATGGCTACACCTTC
.	TRBV2	TRBD2	TRBJ2-1	CASSGTSGRIANNEQFF	TGTGCCAGCAGCGGGACTAGCGGGAGGATAGCGAACAATGAGCAGTTCTTC
.	TRBV9	.	TRBJ2-5	CASSVRGVGQETQYF	TGTGCCAGCAGCGTCAGGGGAGTAGGGCAAGAGACCCAGTACTTC
.	TRBV1	.	TRBJ2-5	CTSSQAIVSQDEETQYF	TGCACCAGCAGCCAAGCTATTGTTTCACAGGACGAAGAGACCCAGTACTTC
.	TRBV11-3	TRBD1	TRBJ1-1	CASSLGVNRGNTEAFF	TGTGCCAGCAGCTTAGGGGTGAACAGGGGTAACACTGAAGCTTTCTTT
.	TRBV5-1	.	TRBJ2-4	CASSSRGIGKNIQYF	TGCGCCAGCAGCTCCCGCGGGATAGGCAAAAACATTCAGTACTTC
.	TRBV7-2	.	TRBJ2-5	CASSLYLETQYF	TGTGCCAGCAGCTTGTATCTAGAGACCCAGTACTTC
.	TRBV10-3	.	TRBJ1-4	CAISESGGPGEKLFF	TGTGCCATCAGTGAGTCGGGGGGGCCGGGTGAAAAACTGTTTTTT
.	TRBV21-1	.	TRBJ2-2	CASSKVESGFEPTPTPPWGELFF	TGTGCCAGCAGCAAAGTTGAGTCGGGGTTCGAGCCCACACCGACGCCTCCATGGGGGGAGCTGTTTTTT
.	TRBV11-2	.	TRBJ1-6	CASSSSGVAYNSPLHF	TGTGCCAGCAGCTCCTCAGGGGTGGCTTATAATTCACCCCTCCACTTT
.	TRBV7-2	.	TRBJ1-3	CASSLDVRTEGNTIYF	TGTGCCAGCAGCTTAGACGTAAGGACAGAGGGAAACACCATATATTTT
.	TRBV11-3	TRBD2	TRBJ2-5	CASSPGTSGSFAETQYF	TGTGCCAGCAGCCCCGGGACTAGCGGGAGTTTCGCCGAGACCCAGTACTTC
.	TRBV4-2	TRBD2	TRBJ2-3	CASSQNLAGYIDTQYF	TGTGCCAGCAGCCAAAATCTAGCGGGATATATAGATACGCAGTATTTT
.	TRBV30	.	TRBJ2-5	CAWRGTGVSQETQYF	TGTGCCTGGAGGGGTACAGGTGTGTCCCAAGAGACCCAGTACTTC
once	TRBV20-1	.	TRBJ1-4	CSAVGEKLFF	TGCAGTGCTGTGGGCGAAAAACTGTTTTTT